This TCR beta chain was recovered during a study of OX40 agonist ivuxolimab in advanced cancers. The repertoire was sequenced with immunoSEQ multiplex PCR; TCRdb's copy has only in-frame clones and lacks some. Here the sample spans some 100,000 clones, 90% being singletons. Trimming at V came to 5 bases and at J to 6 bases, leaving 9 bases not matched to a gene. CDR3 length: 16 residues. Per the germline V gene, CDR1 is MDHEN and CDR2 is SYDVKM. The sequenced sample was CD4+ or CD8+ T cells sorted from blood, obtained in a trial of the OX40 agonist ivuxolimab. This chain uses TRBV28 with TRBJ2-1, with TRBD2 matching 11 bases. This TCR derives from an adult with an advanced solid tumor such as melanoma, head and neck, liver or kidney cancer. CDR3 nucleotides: TGTGCCAGCAGTAATTTAGCGGGAGGGACGGGCAATGAGCAGTTCTTC. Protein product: CASSNLAGGTGNEQFF.